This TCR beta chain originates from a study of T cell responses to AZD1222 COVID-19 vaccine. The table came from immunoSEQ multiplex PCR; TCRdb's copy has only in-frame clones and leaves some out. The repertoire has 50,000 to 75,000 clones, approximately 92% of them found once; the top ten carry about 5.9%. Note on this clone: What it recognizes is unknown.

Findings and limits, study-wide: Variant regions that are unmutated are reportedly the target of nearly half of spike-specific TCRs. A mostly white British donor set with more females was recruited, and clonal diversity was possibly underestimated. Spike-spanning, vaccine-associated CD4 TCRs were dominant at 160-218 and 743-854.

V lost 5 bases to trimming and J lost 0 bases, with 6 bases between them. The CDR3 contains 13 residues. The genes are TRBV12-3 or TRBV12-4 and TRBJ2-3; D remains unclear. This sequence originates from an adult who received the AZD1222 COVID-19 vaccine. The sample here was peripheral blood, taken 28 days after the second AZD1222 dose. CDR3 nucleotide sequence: TGTGCCAGCAGTCCAACTAGCACAGATACGCAGTATTTT. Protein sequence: CASSPTSTDTQYF.